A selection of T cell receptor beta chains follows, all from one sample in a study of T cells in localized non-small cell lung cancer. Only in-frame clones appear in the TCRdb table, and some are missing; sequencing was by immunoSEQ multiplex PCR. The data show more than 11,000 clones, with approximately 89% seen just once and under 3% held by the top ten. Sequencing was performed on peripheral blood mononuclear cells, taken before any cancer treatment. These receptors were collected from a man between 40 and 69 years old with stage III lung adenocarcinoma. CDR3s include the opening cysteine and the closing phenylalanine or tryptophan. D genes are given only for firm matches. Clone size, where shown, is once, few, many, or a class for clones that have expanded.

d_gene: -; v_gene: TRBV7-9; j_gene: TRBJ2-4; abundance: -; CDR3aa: CASSLDAKNIQYF; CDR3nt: TGTGCCAGCAGCTTAGATGCCAAAAACATTCAGTACTTC
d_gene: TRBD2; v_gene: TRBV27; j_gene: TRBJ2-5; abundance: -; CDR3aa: CASSAGGPGETQYF; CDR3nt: TGTGCCAGCAGCGCGGGAGGGCCGGGGGAGACCCAGTACTTC
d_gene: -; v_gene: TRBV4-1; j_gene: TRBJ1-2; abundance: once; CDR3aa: CASSQDSLTGSRYGYTF; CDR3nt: TGCGCCAGCAGCCAAGATTCCCTGACAGGTTCTAGGTATGGCTACACCTTC
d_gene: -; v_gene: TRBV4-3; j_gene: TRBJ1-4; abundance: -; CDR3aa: CASSQSGKPNEKLFF; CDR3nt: TGCGCCAGCAGCCAATCAGGGAAACCTAATGAAAAACTGTTTTTT
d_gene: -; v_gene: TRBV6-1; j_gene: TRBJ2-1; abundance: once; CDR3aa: CASSSLRGNEQFF; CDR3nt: TGTGCCAGCAGTTCCCTGAGAGGGAATGAGCAGTTCTTC
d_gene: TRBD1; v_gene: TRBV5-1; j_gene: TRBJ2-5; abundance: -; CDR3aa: CASSTGTGGYQETQYF; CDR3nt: TGCGCCAGCTCCACCGGGACAGGGGGCTACCAAGAGACCCAGTACTTC
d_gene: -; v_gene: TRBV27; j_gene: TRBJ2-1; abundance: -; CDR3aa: CASSSWAGRKGEQFF; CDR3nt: TGTGCCAGCAGTTCGTGGGCGGGGAGGAAGGGTGAGCAGTTCTTC
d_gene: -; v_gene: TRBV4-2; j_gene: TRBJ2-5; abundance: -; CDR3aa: CASSPGTETQYF; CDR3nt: TGTGCCAGCAGCCCGGGTACAGAGACCCAGTACTTC
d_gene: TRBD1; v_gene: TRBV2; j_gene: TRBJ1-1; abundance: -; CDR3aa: CASSSQGINTEAFF; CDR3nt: TGTGCCAGCAGTTCACAGGGGATAAACACTGAAGCTTTCTTT
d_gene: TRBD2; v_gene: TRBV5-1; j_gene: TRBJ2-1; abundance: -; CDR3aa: CASSLMGGTYNEQFF; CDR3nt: TGCGCCAGCAGCTTGATGGGGGGGACCTACAATGAGCAGTTCTTC
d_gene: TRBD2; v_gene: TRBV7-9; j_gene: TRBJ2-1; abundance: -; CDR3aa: CASSPSGSERDEQFF; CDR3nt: TGTGCCAGCAGCCCTAGCGGGAGTGAGAGGGATGAGCAGTTCTTC
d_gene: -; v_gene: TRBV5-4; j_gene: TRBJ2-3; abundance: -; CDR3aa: CASSLNRNTDTQYF; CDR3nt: TGTGCCAGCAGCTTGAACAGGAACACAGATACGCAGTATTTT
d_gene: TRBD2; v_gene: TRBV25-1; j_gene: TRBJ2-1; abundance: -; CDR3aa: CASRVAGGSHNEQFF; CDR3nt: TGTGCCAGCAGAGTAGCGGGAGGGTCGCACAATGAGCAGTTCTTC
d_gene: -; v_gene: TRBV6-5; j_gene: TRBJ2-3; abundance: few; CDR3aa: CASSLLAHSTDTQYF; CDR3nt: TGTGCCAGCAGTTTACTAGCACATAGCACAGATACGCAGTATTTT
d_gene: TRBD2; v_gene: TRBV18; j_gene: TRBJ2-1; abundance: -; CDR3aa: CASSPPAAGGPEYNEQFF; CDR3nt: TGTGCCAGCTCACCACCGGCAGCGGGAGGGCCCGAGTACAATGAGCAGTTCTTC
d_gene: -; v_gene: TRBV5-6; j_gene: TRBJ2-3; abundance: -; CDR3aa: CASSLALQRSTDTQYF; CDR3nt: TGTGCCAGCAGCTTGGCCCTCCAGCGGAGCACAGATACGCAGTATTTT
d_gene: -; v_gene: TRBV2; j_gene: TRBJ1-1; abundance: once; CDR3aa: CASSPSAVPNTEAFF; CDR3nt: TGTGCCAGCAGTCCCTCGGCAGTTCCGAACACTGAAGCTTTCTTT
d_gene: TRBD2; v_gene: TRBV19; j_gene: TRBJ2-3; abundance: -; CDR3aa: CASRRLAGGGTDTQYF; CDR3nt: TGTGCCAGCCGCAGACTAGCGGGAGGAGGCACAGATACGCAGTATTTT
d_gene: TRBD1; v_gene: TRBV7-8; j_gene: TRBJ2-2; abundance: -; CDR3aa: CASEDRANTGELFF; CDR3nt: TGTGCCAGCGAAGACAGGGCGAACACCGGGGAGCTGTTTTTT
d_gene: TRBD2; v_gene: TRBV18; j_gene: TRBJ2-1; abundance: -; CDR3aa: CASSPPPGLAGGHNEQFF; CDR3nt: TGTGCCAGCTCACCACCTCCCGGACTAGCGGGAGGGCACAATGAGCAGTTCTTC
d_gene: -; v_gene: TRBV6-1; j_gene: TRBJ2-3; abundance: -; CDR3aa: CAVTTGDTHTDTQYF; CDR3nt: TGTGCCGTCACAACGGGGGACACCCACACAGATACGCAGTATTTT
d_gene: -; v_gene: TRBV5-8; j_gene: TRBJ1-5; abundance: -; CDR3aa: CASSLSWYGQPQHF; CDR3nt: TGTGCCAGCAGCTTGTCATGGTACGGTCAGCCCCAGCATTTT
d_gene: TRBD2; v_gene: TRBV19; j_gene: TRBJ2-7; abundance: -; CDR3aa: CASSPGTSGAYEQYF; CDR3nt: TGTGCCAGTAGCCCCGGGACTAGCGGGGCCTACGAGCAGTACTTC
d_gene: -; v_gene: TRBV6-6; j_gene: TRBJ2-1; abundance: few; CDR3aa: CASDTGHYRNEQFF; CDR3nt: TGTGCCAGCGACACAGGGCACTATCGGAATGAGCAGTTCTTC
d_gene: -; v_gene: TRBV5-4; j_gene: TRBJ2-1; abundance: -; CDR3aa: CASSLADKDNEQFF; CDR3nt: TGTGCCAGCAGCTTGGCGGACAAGGACAATGAGCAGTTCTTC
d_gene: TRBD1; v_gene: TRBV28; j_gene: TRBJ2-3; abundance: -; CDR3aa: CASSSGQGISTDTQYF; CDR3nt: TGTGCCAGCAGTTCTGGACAGGGGATATCAACAGATACGCAGTATTTT
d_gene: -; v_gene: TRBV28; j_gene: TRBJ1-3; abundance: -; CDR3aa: CASSLGQGIGNTIYF; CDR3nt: TGTGCCAGCAGTTTAGGGCAGGGGATTGGAAACACCATATATTTT
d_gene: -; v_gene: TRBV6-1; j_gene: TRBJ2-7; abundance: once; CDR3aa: CASIKYGIGYEQYF; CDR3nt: TGTGCCAGCATAAAGTACGGGATCGGGTACGAGCAGTACTTC
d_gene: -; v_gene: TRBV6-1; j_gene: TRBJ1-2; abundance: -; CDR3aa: CASSEGALSYGYTF; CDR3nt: TGTGCCAGCAGTGAAGGGGCGCTTTCCTATGGCTACACCTTC
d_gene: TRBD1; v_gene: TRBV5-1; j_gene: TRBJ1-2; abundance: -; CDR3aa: CASSGGTANYGYTF; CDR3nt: TGCGCCAGCAGCGGTGGGACAGCTAACTATGGCTACACCTTC